These 25 T cell receptor beta chains share one sample of origin, sequenced in a study of cytomegalovirus exposure and HLA in healthy donors. Primers included in the PCR were 60 Vbeta and 13 Jbeta primers. The protocol was immunoSEQ multiplex PCR, while the TCRdb copy is restricted to in-frame clones and leaves out a portion. Among 80,000 to 90,000 clones, 81% were seen once, and the ten largest hold around 1.8%. Sequencing was performed on PBMCs. The receptors stem from a woman aged 30 to 39 in good health and CMV-seronegative.

This sequence joins TRBV7-9 and TRBJ1-2, with 7 positions matching TRBD1. CDR3 length equals 15 residues. CDR1 is SEHNR and CDR2 is FQNEAQ in the germline V gene (reference sequence). V lost 5 bases, J lost 1 base, and 7 bases stayed unmatched. The CDR3 sequence is CASSGRQGHNYGYTF. The CDR3 DNA reads TGTGCCAGCAGCGGCAGACAGGGACATAACTATGGCTACACCTTC. Full variable domain (outside the CDR3, taken from reference TRBV7-9 and TRBJ1-2): DTGVSQNPRHKITKRGQNVTFRCDPISEHNRLYWYRQTLGQGPEFLTYFQNEAQLEKSRLLSDRFSAERPKGSFSTLEIQRTEQGDSAMYLCASSGRQGHNYGYTFGSGTRLTVV.

The rearrangement uses TRBV19 and TRBJ2-1, with 11 bases matching TRBD2. The length of the CDR3 is 16 residues. Germline CDR1 reads LNHDA; CDR2 reads SQIVND (reference sequence). J was trimmed by 8 bases and V by 6 bases; bases with no gene match: 12. Here the CDR3 DNA reads TGTGCCAGTAGAAGGGGCCTAGCGGGAGGAGTCTATGAGCAGTTCTTC. This encodes CASRRGLAGGVYEQFF. Supplemented by reference TRBV19 and TRBJ2-1, the full variable domain reads DGGITQSPKYLFRKEGQNVTLSCEQNLNHDAMYWYRQDPGQGLRLIYYSQIVNDFQKGDIAEGYSVSREKKESFPLTVTSAQKNPTAFYLCASRRGLAGGVYEQFFGPGTRLTVL.

The chain has TRBV6-5 and TRBJ2-7, with a weak D call TRBD1 (5 bases). V was cut by 6 bases and J by 2 bases, with 8 bases left in between. This CDR3 has 12 amino acids. CDR1 and CDR2 from the germline V gene are MNHEY and SVGAGI. The CDR3 DNA sequence: TGTGCCAGCAGCACCAGGGCCTACGAGCAGTACTTC. This translates into CASSTRAYEQYF.

V is TRBV28 and J is TRBJ2-5; 10 bases are a match to TRBD1. The CDR3 consists of 16 residues. J gave up 7 bases and V 5 bases, and 13 bases lay outside the gene matches. CDR1 is MDHEN, CDR2 SYDVKM, per germline. For the CDR3, the DNA is TGTGCCAGCAGTGCCAACCCGGGACAGGGGAAAGGGACCCAGTACTTC. As protein: CASSANPGQGKGTQYF.

The gene calls are TRBV4-2 and TRBJ1-2, with 8 bases that match TRBD1. Germline values: CDR1 LGHNA, CDR2 YNFKEQ. The J segment lost 7 bases and the V segment lost 3 bases, leaving 4 bases of the junction unmatched. The CDR3 length is 13 residues. CDR3: CASSQAGGSGYTF. The CDR3 DNA follows: TGTGCCAGCAGCCAGGCAGGGGGCTCTGGCTACACCTTC.

V usage is TRBV6-1 and J usage is TRBJ2-3; TRBD2 aligns across 10 bases. CDR3 length: 14 residues. CDR1 and CDR2 from the germline V gene are MNHNS and SASEGT. The trim removed 9 bases at V and 0 bases at J, leaving 3 bases unmatched. CDR3 protein: CASTGLASTDTQYF. The CDR3, as DNA: TGTGCCAGTACGGGACTAGCGAGCACAGATACGCAGTATTTT.

V gene TRBV7-2 combines with J gene TRBJ1-2; 7 nucleotides line up with TRBD1. Trimming at V came to 1 base and at J to 4 bases, leaving 6 bases not matched to a gene. This CDR3 has 15 amino acids. CDR1 is SGHTA and CDR2 is FQGNSA in the germline V gene. The CDR3 sequence: CASSLGEGAVYGYTF. The CDR3 coding sequence is TGTGCCAGCAGCTTAGGAGAGGGGGCGGTCTATGGCTACACCTTC.

This chain connects TRBV11-1 to TRBJ1-1, with 7 bases that match TRBD1. This CDR3 has 15 residues. In germline, CDR1 is SGHAT, CDR2 FQDESV (reference sequence). The J segment lost 0 bases and the V segment lost 5 bases, leaving 6 bases of the junction unmatched. The CDR3 nucleotides are TGTGCCAGCAGCACCCGGACAGGTATGAACACTGAAGCTTTCTTT. Residues: CASSTRTGMNTEAFF.

This chain joins TRBV7-9 and TRBJ2-1; 8 bases are shared with TRBD2. Germline CDR1 is SEHNR and CDR2 is FQNEAQ (reference sequence). The CDR3 runs 18 residues. With V trimmed by 4 bases and J by 2 bases, 13 bases remained unmatched. The CDR3, as DNA: TGTGCCAGCAGCTACCCCCGAACTAGCGGACTTACCTACAATGAGCAGTTCTTC. As protein: CASSYPRTSGLTYNEQFF.

The chain is built from TRBV28 and TRBJ2-3; TRBD2 matches at 15 bases. The CDR3 has 17 residues. Germline V CDR1 and CDR2: MDHEN, SYDVKM. The V and J ends lost 6 bases and 6 bases, in that order; junction bases with no gene match: 10. In DNA form, the CDR3 reads TGTGCCAGCAGAACTCTGACCGGGACTAGCGGGAGGGATACGCAGTATTTT. This codes for CASRTLTGTSGRDTQYF.

The sample holds a few counts of this clone. The rearrangement uses TRBV15 and TRBJ2-7; 7 positions match TRBD1. V lost 0 bases and J lost 3; bases outside the gene matches: 5. CDR1 is LNHNV, CDR2 YYDKDF, per germline (reference sequence). CDR3 length: 15 residues. The chain's CDR3 is CATSRDSRQGYEQYF. CDR3 DNA sequence: TGTGCCACCAGCAGAGATTCAAGACAGGGCTACGAGCAGTACTTC. The variable domain in full, completed from reference TRBV15 and TRBJ2-7, reads DAMVIQNPRYQVTQFGKPVTLSCSQTLNHNVMYWYQQKSSQAPKLLFHYYDKDFNNEADTPDNFQSRRPNTSFCFLDIRSPGLGDTAMYLCATSRDSRQGYEQYFGPGTRLTVT.

This sequence joins TRBV6-1 and TRBJ1-2; 7 bases fit TRBD1. CDR3 size: 13 residues. The V segment lost 7 bases and the J segment 8 bases; nucleotides outside the gene matches: 10. Germline V CDR1 and CDR2: MNHNS, SASEGT. The CDR3 region is CASTRGHGEGYTF. DNA for the CDR3: TGTGCCAGCACGAGGGGGCATGGAGAGGGCTACACCTTC.

This chain connects TRBV6-6 to TRBJ2-7; TRBD2 aligns across 10 bases. Germline-derived CDR1 and CDR2 are MNHNY and SVGAGI (reference sequence). The CDR3 has 16 amino acids. With V trimmed by 0 bases and J by 3 bases, 5 bases remained unmatched. The CDR3 spells CASSYSLAGDSYEQYF. CDR3 nucleotide sequence: TGTGCCAGCAGTTACTCTCTAGCGGGAGATAGCTACGAGCAGTACTTC.

This clone has more than one count but fewer than ten. The chain combines TRBV30 with TRBJ1-4; no clear D. CDR1 is GTSNPN and CDR2 is SVGIG in the germline V gene (reference sequence). The CDR3 length is 15 residues. V was clipped by 2 bases and J by 2 bases, with 12 bases between them. The CDR3 nucleotides are TGTGCCTGGAGTAAACCGACCGGGACTAATGAAAAACTGTTTTTT. Its protein product is CAWSKPTGTNEKLFF.

This chain links TRBV2 with TRBJ2-5; D is perhaps TRBD1 (5 bases). V shed 8 bases and J shed 5 bases, with 18 bases lying between them. This CDR3 is 14 amino acids long. Per germline, CDR1 SNHLY and CDR2 FYNNEI. The CDR3 nucleotides are TGTGCCAGCCGCCTCCCAGGGTCCGTTGAGACCCAGTACTTC. Protein product: CASRLPGSVETQYF.

This clone has just one count. This sequence joins TRBV7-3 and TRBJ2-1; D is possibly TRBD2 (6 bases). The CDR3 is 15 residues long. From germline, CDR1 is SGHTA and CDR2 FQGTGA. The germline V and J ends were trimmed by 1 base and 5 bases, with 12 bases remaining between them. The CDR3 spells CASSLIRGLNNEQFF. The DNA for the CDR3 is TGTGCCAGCAGCTTAATTCGGGGACTCAACAATGAGCAGTTCTTC.

This clone was recorded only once. The chain uses TRBV29-1 and TRBJ2-1; 13 nucleotides align to TRBD2. Germline CDR1 SQVTM, CDR2 ANQGSEA. J was trimmed by 9 bases and V by 5 bases; bases with no gene match: 7. The CDR3 runs to 14 residues. This CDR3 is CSVTPGLAGSEQFF. CDR3 sequence (DNA): TGCAGCGTTACTCCGGGACTAGCGGGAAGTGAGCAGTTCTTC.

This sequence joins TRBV30 and TRBJ2-5; D call uncertain. Germline-derived CDR1 and CDR2 are GTSNPN and SVGIG (reference sequence). The ends were cut back, 0 bases at V and 3 bases at J, with 2 bases in the middle. The CDR3 is 11 residues long. The CDR3, as DNA: TGTGCCTGGAGTGTCAAAGAGACCCAGTACTTC. Amino acid sequence: CAWSVKETQYF. Based on the CDR3 plus reference TRBV30 and TRBJ2-5, the full variable domain is SQTIHQWPATLVQPVGSPLSLECTVEGTSNPNLYWYRQAAGRGLQLLFYSVGIGQISSEVPQNLSASRPQDRQFILSSKKLLLSDSGFYLCAWSVKETQYFGPGTRLLVL.

This clone was counted a few times. The rearrangement uses TRBV2 and TRBJ2-1; D possibly corresponds to TRBD2 (5 bases). Germline CDR1 and CDR2: SNHLY and FYNNEI. This CDR3 is built from 16 residues. V was clipped by 11 bases and J by 0 bases, with 20 bases between them. DNA of the CDR3: TGTGCCGCGGGTGGTACGGGCGGCACCTCCTACAATGAGCAGTTCTTC. Protein product: CAAGGTGGTSYNEQFF.

The sample holds one count of this clone. The chain combines TRBV29-1 with TRBJ2-1, with 7 bases identical to TRBD2. The CDR3 sequence is 14 residues long. The V and J ends lost 4 bases and 7 bases, in that order; junction bases with no gene match: 10. Germline V gene lookup returns CDR1 SQVTM and CDR2 ANQGSEA. The CDR3: CSVGVGGSGNEQFF. DNA for the CDR3: TGCAGCGTTGGTGTCGGCGGGAGTGGGAATGAGCAGTTCTTC.

The rearrangement joins TRBV11-2 to TRBJ2-2; 7 bases fit TRBD2. From germline, CDR1 is SGHAT and CDR2 FQNNGV. Losses at the gene ends were 3 bases for V and 5 bases for J; bases not matched to a gene: 6. The CDR3 consists of 15 residues. The CDR3, as DNA: TGTGCCAGCAGCTTGGGGGGGAGGGGTACCGGGGAGCTGTTTTTT. Its translation is CASSLGGRGTGELFF.

The chain recombines TRBV28 with TRBJ2-5; TRBD1 matches at 10 bases. Germline values: CDR1 MDHEN, CDR2 SYDVKM. The V segment lost 5 bases and the J segment 7 bases; nucleotides outside the gene matches: 4. CDR3 length: 13 amino acids. The chain's CDR3 is CASSRQGAATQYF. CDR3 in DNA: TGTGCCAGCAGTCGACAGGGGGCTGCGACCCAGTACTTC.

This chain connects TRBV10-3 to TRBJ2-5; D unresolved. The J call is doubtful: the DNA matches TRBJ2-7 better. The CDR3 extends over 12 amino acids. CDR1 is ENHRY, CDR2 SYGVKD, per germline. The CDR3 DNA follows: TGTGCCATCCAGACTCGCGGTGGCGAGCAGTACTTC. This codes for CAIQTRGGEQYF.

With respect to this clone: Its ends do not fully match the called genes, so a read error is possible. The CDR3 region has the DNA TGTGCCAGCAGCGTGCAGGGGAACACTGGGGAGCTGTTTTTT. Translated, it gives CASSVQGNTGELFF. J is TRBJ2-2 and V is TRBV9; perhaps TRBD1 as D (6 bases). CDR1 SGDLS and CDR2 YYNGEE come from the germline V gene. The CDR3 length is 14 residues.

The V call is TRBV6-6, the J call TRBJ2-2; no definite D call. V was clipped by 4 bases and J by 2 bases, with 5 bases between them. Germline V lookup: CDR1 MNHNY, CDR2 SVGAGI (reference sequence). This CDR3 spans 13 amino acids. The CDR3 loop reads CASSSTNTGELFF. In DNA, the CDR3 is TGTGCCAGCAGTTCAACAAACACCGGGGAGCTGTTTTTT.